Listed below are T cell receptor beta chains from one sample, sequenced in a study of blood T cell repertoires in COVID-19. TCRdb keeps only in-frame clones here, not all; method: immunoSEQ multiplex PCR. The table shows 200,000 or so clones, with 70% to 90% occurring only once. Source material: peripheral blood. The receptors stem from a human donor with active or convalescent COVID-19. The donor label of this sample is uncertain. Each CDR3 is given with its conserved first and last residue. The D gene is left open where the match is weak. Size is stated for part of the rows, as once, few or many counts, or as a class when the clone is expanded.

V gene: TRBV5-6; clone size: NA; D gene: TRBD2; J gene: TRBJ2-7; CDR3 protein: CASSFRAGGPEQYF; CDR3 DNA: TGTGCCAGCAGCTTTAGGGCGGGAGGGCCCGAGCAGTACTTC
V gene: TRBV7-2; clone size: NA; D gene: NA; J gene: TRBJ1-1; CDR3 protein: CASSLLTGNTEAFF; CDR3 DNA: TGTGCCAGCAGCCTATTGACAGGGAACACTGAAGCTTTCTTT
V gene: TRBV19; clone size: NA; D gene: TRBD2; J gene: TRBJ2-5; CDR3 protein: CASSIRSGTSLRETQYF; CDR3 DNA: TGTGCCAGTAGTATTCGAAGCGGGACGAGCCTAAGGGAGACCCAGTACTTC
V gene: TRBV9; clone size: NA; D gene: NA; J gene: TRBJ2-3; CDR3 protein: CASSSPLAGTPDTQYF; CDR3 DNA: TGTGCCAGCAGCTCCCCCTTGGCGGGGACGCCAGATACGCAGTATTTT
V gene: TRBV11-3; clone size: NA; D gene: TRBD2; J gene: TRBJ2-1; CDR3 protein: CASSPEMTSVILNEQFF; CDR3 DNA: TGTGCCAGCAGCCCCGAGATGACTAGCGTTATACTCAATGAGCAGTTCTTC
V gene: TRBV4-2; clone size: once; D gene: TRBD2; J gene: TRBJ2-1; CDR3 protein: CASSLTWEGRDEQFF; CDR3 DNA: TGTGCCAGCAGCCTTACTTGGGAGGGCCGTGATGAGCAGTTCTTC
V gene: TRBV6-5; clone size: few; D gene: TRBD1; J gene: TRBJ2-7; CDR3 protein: CATRLTGGEQYF; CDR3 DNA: TGTGCCACCCGTCTGACAGGGGGCGAGCAGTACTTC
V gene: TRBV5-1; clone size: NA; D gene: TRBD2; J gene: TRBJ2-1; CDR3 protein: CASSKRGAPYNEQFF; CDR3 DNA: TGCGCCAGCAGTAAGCGGGGGGCCCCCTACAATGAGCAGTTCTTC
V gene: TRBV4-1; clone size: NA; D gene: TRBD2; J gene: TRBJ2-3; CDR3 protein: CASSQDVLAGGLGDTQYF; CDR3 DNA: TGCGCCAGCAGCCAAGATGTCCTGGCGGGGGGGCTTGGAGATACGCAGTATTTT
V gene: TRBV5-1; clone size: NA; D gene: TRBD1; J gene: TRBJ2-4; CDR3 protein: CASSFPGQKNIQYF; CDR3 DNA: TGCGCCAGCAGCTTCCCGGGACAGAAAAACATTCAGTACTTC
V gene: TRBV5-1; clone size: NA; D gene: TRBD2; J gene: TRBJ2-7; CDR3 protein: CASSLALVAGADEQYF; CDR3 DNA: TGCGCCAGCAGCTTGGCCTTAGTAGCGGGAGCGGACGAGCAGTACTTC
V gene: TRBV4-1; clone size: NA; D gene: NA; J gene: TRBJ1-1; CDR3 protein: CASGRGIIGMNTEAFF; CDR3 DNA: TGCGCCAGCGGCAGGGGTATCATAGGGATGAACACTGAAGCTTTCTTT
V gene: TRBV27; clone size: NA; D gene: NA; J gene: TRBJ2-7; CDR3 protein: CASRGRDFSSYEQYF; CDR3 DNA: TGTGCCAGCCGAGGTAGGGACTTTTCATCCTACGAGCAGTACTTC
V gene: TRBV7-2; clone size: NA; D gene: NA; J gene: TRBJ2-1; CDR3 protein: CASSLVASGNEQFF; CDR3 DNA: TGTGCCAGCAGCTTAGTTGCCTCGGGGAATGAGCAGTTCTTC
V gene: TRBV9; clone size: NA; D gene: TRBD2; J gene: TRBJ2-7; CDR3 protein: CASSVDPSGVYEQYF; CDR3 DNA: TGTGCCAGCAGCGTAGACCCTAGCGGGGTATACGAGCAGTACTTC
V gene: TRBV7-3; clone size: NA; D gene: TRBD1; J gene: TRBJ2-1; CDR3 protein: CASKGGQTQGEQFF; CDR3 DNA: TGTGCCAGCAAAGGGGGACAGACTCAGGGTGAGCAGTTCTTC
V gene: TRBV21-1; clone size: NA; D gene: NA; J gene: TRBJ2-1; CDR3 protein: CASSKGDRVYNEQFF; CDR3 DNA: TGTGCCAGCAGCAAAGGGGACAGGGTCTACAATGAGCAGTTCTTC
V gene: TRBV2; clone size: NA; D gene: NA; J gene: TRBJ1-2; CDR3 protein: CASRLLWGGDGYTF; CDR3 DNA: TGTGCCAGCAGATTACTTTGGGGGGGAGATGGCTACACCTTC
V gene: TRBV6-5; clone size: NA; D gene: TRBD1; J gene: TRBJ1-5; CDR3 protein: CASSYSGTGNQPQHF; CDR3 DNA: TGTGCCAGCAGTTACTCGGGGACAGGCAATCAGCCCCAGCATTTT
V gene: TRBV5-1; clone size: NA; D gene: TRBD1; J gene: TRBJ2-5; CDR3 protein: CASSYGTGGLIAGDETQYF; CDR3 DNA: TGCGCCAGCAGCTATGGGACAGGGGGCCTTATAGCGGGAGATGAGACCCAGTACTTC
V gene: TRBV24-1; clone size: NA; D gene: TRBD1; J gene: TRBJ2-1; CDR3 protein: CATSDGQGSNEQFF; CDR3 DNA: TGTGCCACCAGTGATGGACAGGGTTCCAATGAGCAGTTCTTC
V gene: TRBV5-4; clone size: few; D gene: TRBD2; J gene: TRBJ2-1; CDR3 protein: CASSLTGTSGGTYNEQFF; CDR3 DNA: TGTGCCAGCAGCTTAACCGGGACTAGCGGAGGGACCTACAATGAGCAGTTCTTC
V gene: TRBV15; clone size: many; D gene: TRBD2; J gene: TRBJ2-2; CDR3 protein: CATSRVAGTGELFF; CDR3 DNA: TGTGCCACCAGCAGAGTAGCGGGCACCGGGGAGCTGTTTTTT
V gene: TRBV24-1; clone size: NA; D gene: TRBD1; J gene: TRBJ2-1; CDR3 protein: CATSGSGQGGNEQFF; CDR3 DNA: TGTGCCACCAGTGGGTCAGGACAGGGGGGCAATGAGCAGTTCTTC
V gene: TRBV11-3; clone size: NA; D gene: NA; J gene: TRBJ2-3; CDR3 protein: CASSSAGYTQYF; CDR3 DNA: TGTGCCAGCAGCTCAGCGGGTTATACGCAGTATTTT
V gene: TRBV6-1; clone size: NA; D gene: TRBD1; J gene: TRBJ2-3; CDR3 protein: CASSEVPGGGADTQYF; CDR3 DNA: TGTGCCAGCAGTGAAGTGCCAGGGGGCGGCGCAGATACGCAGTATTTT
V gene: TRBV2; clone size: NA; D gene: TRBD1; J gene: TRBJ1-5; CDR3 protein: CASGGTGFRNQPQHF; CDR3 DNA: TGTGCCAGCGGAGGGACAGGGTTCCGCAATCAGCCCCAGCATTTT
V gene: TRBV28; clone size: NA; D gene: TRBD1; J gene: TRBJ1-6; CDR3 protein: CASSSKTQGGSSPLHF; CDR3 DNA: TGTGCCAGCAGTTCAAAGACACAGGGGGGAAGTTCACCCCTCCACTTT
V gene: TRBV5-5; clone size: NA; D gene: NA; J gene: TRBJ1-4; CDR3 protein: CASSFGENNEKLFF; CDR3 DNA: TGTGCCAGCAGCTTCGGGGAGAATAATGAAAAACTGTTTTTT